This TCR beta chain was obtained from a study of CD8 T cells in Susac syndrome. The CDR3 runs to 16 residues. V shed 0 bases, J shed 6 bases, and the junction held 6 bases outside the gene matches. Germline V lookup: CDR1 LGHNA, CDR2 YSLEER. cDNA came from approximately 0.5 to 1 ug RNA primed by random hexamers. MiXCR was run by TCRdb on the immunoSEQ multiplex PCR reads, yielding one entry per CDR3 protein. This sample has over 65,000 distinct CDR3 sequences, with around 93% found just once. The clonotype comes from a human donor with Susac syndrome. Sequencing was performed on CD4+ T cells from PBMCs. The gene calls are TRBV4-3 and TRBJ1-5, with TRBD1 matching 9 bases. The CDR3 nucleotides read TGCGCCAGCAGCCAAGACGCCGGGACAGGGTTTCAGCCCCAGCATTTT. Its protein product is CASSQDAGTGFQPQHF.